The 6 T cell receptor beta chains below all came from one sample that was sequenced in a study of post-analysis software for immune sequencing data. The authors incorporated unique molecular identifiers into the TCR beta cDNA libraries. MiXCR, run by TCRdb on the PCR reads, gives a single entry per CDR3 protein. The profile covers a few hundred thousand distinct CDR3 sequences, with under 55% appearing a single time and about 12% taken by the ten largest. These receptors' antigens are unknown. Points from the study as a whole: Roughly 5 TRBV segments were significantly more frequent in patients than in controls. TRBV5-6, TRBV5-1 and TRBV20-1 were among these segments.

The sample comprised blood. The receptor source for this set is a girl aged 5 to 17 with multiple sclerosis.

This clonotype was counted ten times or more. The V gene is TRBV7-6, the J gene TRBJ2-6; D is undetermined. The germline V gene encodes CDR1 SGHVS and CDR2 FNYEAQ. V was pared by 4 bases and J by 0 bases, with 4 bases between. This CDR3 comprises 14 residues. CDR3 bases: TGTGCCAGCAGCTCCTCCTCTGGGGCCAACGTCCTGACTTTC. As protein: CASSSSSGANVLTF.

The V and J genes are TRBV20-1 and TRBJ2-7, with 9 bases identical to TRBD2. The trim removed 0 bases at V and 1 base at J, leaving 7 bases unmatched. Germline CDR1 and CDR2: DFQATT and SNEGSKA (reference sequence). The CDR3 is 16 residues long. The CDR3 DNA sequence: TGCAGTGCTAGAGATCGTGGGACTAGCCAATCCTACGAGCAGTACTTC. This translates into CSARDRGTSQSYEQYF.

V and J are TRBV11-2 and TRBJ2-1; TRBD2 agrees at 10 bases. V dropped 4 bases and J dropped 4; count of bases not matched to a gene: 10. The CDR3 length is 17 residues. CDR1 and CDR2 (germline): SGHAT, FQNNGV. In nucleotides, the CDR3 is TGTGCCAGCAGCTCTGGACTAGCGGACAGTTCATACAATGAGCAGTTCTTC. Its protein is CASSSGLADSSYNEQFF.

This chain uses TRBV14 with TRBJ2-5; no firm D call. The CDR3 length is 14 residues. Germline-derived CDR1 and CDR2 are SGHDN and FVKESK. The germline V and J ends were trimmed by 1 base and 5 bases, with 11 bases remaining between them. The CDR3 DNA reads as TGTGCCAGCAGCCAAGGGCGCAGGCAGGAGACCCAGTACTTC. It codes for CASSQGRRQETQYF. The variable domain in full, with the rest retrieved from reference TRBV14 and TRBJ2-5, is EAGVTQFPSHSVIEKGQTVTLRCDPISGHDNLYWYRRVMGKEIKFLLHFVKESKQDESGMPNNRFLAERTGGTYSTLKVQPAELEDSGVYFCASSQGRRQETQYFGPGTRLLVL.

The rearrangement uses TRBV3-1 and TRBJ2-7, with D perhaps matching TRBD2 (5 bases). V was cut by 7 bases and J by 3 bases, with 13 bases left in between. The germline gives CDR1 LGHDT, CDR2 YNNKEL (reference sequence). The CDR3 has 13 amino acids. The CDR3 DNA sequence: TGTGCCAGCAATGGAAGAGGGTTCTACGAGCAGTACTTC. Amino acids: CASNGRGFYEQYF.

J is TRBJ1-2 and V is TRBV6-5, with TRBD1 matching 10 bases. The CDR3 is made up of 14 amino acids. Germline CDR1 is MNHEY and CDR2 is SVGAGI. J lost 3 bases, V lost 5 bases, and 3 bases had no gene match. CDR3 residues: CASSAGTGDYGYTF. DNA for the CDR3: TGTGCCAGCAGTGCCGGGACAGGGGACTATGGCTACACCTTC.